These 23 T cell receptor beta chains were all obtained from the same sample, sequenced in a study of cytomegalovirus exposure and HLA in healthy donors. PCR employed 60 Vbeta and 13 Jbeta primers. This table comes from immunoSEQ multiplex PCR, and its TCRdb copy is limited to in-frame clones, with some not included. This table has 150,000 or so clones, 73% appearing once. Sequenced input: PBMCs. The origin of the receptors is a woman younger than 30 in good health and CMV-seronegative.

The CDR3 nucleotides are TGTGCCAGCAGCTGGGACAGGGAATCCGGGGAGCTGTTTTTT. Amino acid sequence: CASSWDRESGELFF. This sequence joins TRBV6-1 and TRBJ2-2, with 9 bases fitting TRBD1. Germline V gene sequence: CDR1 MNHNS, CDR2 SASEGT. The CDR3 has 14 amino acids. Trimming at V came to 6 bases and at J to 6 bases, leaving 5 bases not matched to a gene.

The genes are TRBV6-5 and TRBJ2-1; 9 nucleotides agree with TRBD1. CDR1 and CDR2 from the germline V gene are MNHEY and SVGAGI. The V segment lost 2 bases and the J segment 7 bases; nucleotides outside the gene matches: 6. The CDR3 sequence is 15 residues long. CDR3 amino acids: CASSYRTGVINEQFF. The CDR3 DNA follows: TGTGCCAGCAGTTACAGGACAGGGGTAATTAATGAGCAGTTCTTC.

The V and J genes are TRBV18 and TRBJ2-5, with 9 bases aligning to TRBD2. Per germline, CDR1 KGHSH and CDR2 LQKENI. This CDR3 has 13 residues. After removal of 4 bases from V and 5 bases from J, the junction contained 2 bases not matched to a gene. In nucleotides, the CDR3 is TGTGCCAGCTCACTTAGCGGGAGTGAGACCCAGTACTTC. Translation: CASSLSGSETQYF.

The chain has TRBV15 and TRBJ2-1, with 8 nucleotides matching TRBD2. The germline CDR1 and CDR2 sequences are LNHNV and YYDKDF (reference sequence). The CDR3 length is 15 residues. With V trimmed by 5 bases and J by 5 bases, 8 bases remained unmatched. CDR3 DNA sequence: TGTGCCACCAGCCACCCCCCAGCGGGAGACAATGAGCAGTTCTTC. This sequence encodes CATSHPPAGDNEQFF.

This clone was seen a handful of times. The CDR3 DNA reads as TGTGCCAGCCCATTGATTGTGGGACTAGCTGTCAGACGCTACGAGCAGTACGTC. The encoded protein is CASPLIVGLAVRRYEQYV. This chain connects TRBV19 to TRBJ2-7; 9 nucleotides match TRBD2. In germline, CDR1 is LNHDA, CDR2 SQIVND (reference sequence). The CDR3 extends over 18 amino acids. Trimming took 9 bases from V and 3 from J; bases not matched to a gene: 21.

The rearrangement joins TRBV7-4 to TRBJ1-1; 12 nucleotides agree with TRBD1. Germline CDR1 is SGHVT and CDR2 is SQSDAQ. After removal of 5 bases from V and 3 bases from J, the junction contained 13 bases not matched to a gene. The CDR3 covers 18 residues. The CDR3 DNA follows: TGTGCCAGCAGCGCTCAAACGCCGGGACAGGGGGCGGACACTGAAGCTTTCTTT. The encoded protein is CASSAQTPGQGADTEAFF.

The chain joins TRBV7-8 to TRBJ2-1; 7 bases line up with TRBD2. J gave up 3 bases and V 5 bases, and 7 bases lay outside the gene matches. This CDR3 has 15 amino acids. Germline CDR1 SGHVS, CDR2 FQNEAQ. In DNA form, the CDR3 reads TGTGCCAGCAGCCCCCGGGGGGTGAACTACAATGAGCAGTTCTTC. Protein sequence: CASSPRGVNYNEQFF.

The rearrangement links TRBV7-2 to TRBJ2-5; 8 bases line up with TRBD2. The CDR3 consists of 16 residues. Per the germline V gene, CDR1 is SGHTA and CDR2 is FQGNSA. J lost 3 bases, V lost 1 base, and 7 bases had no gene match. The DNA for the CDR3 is TGTGCCAGCAGCTTAGATTCCCGGGGGGGGAAAGAGACCCAGTACTTC. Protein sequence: CASSLDSRGGKETQYF.

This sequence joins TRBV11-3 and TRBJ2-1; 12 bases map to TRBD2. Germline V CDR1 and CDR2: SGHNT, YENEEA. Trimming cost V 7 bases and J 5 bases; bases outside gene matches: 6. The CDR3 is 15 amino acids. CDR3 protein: CASIRTSGVNNEQFF. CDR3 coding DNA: TGTGCCAGCATCCGGACTAGCGGGGTTAACAATGAGCAGTTCTTC.

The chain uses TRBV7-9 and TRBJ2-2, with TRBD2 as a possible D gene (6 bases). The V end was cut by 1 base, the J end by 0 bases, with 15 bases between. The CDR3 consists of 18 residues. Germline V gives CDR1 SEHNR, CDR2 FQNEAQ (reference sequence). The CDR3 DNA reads TGTGCCAGCAGCTTAGGACGGGGGACCCGATCGAACACCGGGGAGCTGTTTTTT. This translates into CASSLGRGTRSNTGELFF.

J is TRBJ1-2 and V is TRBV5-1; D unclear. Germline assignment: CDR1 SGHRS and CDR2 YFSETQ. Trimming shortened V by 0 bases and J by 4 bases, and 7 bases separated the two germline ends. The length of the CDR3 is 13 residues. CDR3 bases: TGCGCCAGCAGCTTGGAACAGATCTATGGCTACACCTTC. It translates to CASSLEQIYGYTF.

CDR3 residues: CASREGATGANVLTF. The CDR3 region has the DNA TGTGCCAGCAGGGAGGGGGCGACTGGGGCCAACGTCCTGACTTTC. The chain uses TRBV2 and TRBJ2-6, with D possibly TRBD1 on 7 matching bases. V was pared by 6 bases and J by 2 bases, with 11 bases between. This CDR3 spans 15 amino acids. Germline CDR1 SNHLY, CDR2 FYNNEI.

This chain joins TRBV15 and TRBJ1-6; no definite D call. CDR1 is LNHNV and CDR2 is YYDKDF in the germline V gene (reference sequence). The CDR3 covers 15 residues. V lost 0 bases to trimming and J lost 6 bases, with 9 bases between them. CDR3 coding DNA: TGTGCCACCAGCAGAGAGGTGGTCGGTAATTCACCCCTCCACTTT. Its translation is CATSREVVGNSPLHF.

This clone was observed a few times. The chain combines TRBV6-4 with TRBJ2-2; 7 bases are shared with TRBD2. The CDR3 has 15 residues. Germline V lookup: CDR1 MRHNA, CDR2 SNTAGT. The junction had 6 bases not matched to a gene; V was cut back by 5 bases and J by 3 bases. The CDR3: CASSYGREYTGELFF. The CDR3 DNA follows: TGTGCCAGCAGTTACGGGCGGGAGTACACCGGGGAGCTGTTTTTT.

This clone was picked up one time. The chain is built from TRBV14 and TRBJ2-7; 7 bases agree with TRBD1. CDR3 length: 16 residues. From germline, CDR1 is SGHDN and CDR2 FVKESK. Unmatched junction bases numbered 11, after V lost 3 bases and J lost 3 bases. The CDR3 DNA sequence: TGTGCCAGCAGCCACCCCGGACAGGCCCCCTTCTACGAGCAGTACTTC. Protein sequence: CASSHPGQAPFYEQYF.

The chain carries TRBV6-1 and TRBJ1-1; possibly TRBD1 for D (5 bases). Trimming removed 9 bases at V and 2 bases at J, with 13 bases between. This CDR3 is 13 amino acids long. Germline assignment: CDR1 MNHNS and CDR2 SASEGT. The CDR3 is CASTPGHNTEAFF. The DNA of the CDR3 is TGTGCCAGTACACCCGGACATAACACTGAAGCTTTCTTT.

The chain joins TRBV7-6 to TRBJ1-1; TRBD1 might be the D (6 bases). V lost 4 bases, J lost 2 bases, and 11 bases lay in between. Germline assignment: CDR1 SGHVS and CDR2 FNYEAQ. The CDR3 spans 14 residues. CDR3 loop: CASSSQGSNTEAFF. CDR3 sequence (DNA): TGTGCCAGCAGCTCCCAGGGGTCTAACACTGAAGCTTTCTTT.

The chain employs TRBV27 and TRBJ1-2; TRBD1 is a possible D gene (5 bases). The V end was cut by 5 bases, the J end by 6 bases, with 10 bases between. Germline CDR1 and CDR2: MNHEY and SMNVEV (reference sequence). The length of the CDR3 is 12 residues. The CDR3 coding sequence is TGTGCCAGCAGTCAGACGACAGATGGCTACACCTTC. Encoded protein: CASSQTTDGYTF.

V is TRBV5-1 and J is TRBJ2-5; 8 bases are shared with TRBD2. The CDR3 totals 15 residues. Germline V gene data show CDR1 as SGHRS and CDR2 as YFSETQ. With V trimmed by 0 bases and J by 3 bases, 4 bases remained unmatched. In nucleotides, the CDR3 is TGCGCCAGCAGCTTGGTCTCGGGAGGGAAAGAGACCCAGTACTTC. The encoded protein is CASSLVSGGKETQYF.

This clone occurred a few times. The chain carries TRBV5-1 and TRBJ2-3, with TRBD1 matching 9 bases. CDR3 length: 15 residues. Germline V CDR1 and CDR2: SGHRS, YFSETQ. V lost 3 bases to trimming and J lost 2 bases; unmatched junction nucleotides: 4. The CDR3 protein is CASSWGDRVTDTQYF. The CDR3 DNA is TGCGCCAGCAGCTGGGGGGACAGGGTCACAGATACGCAGTATTTT.

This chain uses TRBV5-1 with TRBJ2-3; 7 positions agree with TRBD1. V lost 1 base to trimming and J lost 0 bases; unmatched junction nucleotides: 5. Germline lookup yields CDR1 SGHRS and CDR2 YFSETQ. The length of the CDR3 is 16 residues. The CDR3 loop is CASSLSGQTSTDTQYF. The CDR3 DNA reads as TGCGCCAGCAGCTTGTCGGGACAGACTAGCACAGATACGCAGTATTTT.

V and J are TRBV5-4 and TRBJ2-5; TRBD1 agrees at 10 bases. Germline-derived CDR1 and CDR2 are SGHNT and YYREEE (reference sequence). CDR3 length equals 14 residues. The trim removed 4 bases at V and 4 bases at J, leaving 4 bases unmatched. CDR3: CASSRQGATETQYF. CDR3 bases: TGTGCCAGCAGCCGACAGGGGGCAACAGAGACCCAGTACTTC. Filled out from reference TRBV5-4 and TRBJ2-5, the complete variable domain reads ETGVTQSPTHLIKTRGQQVTLRCSSQSGHNTVSWYQQALGQGPQFIFQYYREEENGRGNFPPRFSGLQFPNYSSELNVNALELDDSALYLCASSRQGATETQYFGPGTRLLVL.

Here the CDR3 DNA reads TGTGCCATCAGTGTCGGGGGGCTTCGTAATGGCTACACCTTC. This codes for CAISVGGLRNGYTF. This chain joins TRBV10-3 and TRBJ1-2; TRBD1 might be the D (6 bases). V lost 4 bases and J 6 bases, leaving 15 bases between the germline ends. Germline CDR1 and CDR2: ENHRY and SYGVKD. The CDR3 spans 14 residues.